This passage covers 26 T cell receptor beta chains from one sample sequenced in a study of cytomegalovirus exposure and HLA in healthy donors. Researchers ran the PCR with 60 Vbeta and 13 Jbeta primers. Assay used: immunoSEQ multiplex PCR; TCRdb lists only in-frame clones, some missing. This table holds tens of thousands of clones. The sequenced sample consisted of PBMCs. The receptors were sampled from a young woman in good health and CMV-seropositive.

This sequence joins TRBV6-1 and TRBJ2-5; the D gene is possibly TRBD1 (5 bases). Germline loops: CDR1 MNHNS, CDR2 SASEGT. Trimming removed 2 bases from V and 4 bases from J, with 8 bases in between. This CDR3 has 13 amino acids. This CDR3 reads CASSEPGLETQYF. In DNA form, the CDR3 reads TGTGCCAGCAGTGAACCAGGGTTAGAGACCCAGTACTTC.

The chain recombines TRBV9 with TRBJ2-7; D is possibly TRBD2 (7 bases). Trimming removed 0 bases at V and 6 bases at J, with 13 bases between. Germline lookup yields CDR1 SGDLS and CDR2 YYNGEE. CDR3 length equals 14 residues. The CDR3 spells CASSVDGGASEQYF. CDR3 nucleotide sequence: TGTGCCAGCAGCGTAGATGGGGGGGCCAGCGAGCAGTACTTC.

The rearrangement joins TRBV11-2 to TRBJ2-1, with TRBD2 as a possible D gene (6 bases). Per the germline V gene, CDR1 is SGHAT and CDR2 is FQNNGV. The V end was cut by 4 bases, the J end by 5 bases, with 18 bases between. The CDR3 runs to 16 residues. CDR3 in amino acids: CASSSGPGLTHNEQFF. The CDR3 coding sequence is TGTGCCAGCAGCTCAGGCCCCGGACTAACCCACAATGAGCAGTTCTTC.

The chain joins TRBV18 to TRBJ1-1; 9 nucleotides agree with TRBD1. J lost 3 bases, V lost 0 bases, and 2 bases had no gene match. The CDR3 runs 15 residues. The germline V gene encodes CDR1 KGHSH and CDR2 LQKENI. This CDR3 is CASSPPTGGDTEAFF. The CDR3 DNA reads as TGTGCCAGCTCACCACCGACAGGGGGAGACACTGAAGCTTTCTTT.

The chain joins TRBV5-1 to TRBJ2-1, with D perhaps TRBD2 (5 bases). The V gene lost 6 bases and the J gene lost 5 bases, with 24 bases spanning the gap. CDR1 and CDR2 (germline): SGHRS, YFSETQ. This CDR3 contains 17 residues. CDR3 in DNA: TGCGCCAGCACACTTCGGCCCGGGGAAGAAGAAGACAATGAGCAGTTCTTC. It translates to CASTLRPGEEEDNEQFF.

Judged by frequency, this clone is medium-sized (0.01 to 0.1%). The rearrangement uses TRBV6-6 and TRBJ2-7; D uncertain. This CDR3 contains 12 residues. Germline lookup yields CDR1 MNHNY and CDR2 SVGAGI (reference sequence). Deletions cut 0 bases from V and 7 bases from J, with 7 bases between. The CDR3 DNA sequence: TGTGCCAGCAGTTACTCGGCCGTAGAGCAGTACTTC. Its protein is CASSYSAVEQYF.

The chain is built from TRBV2 and TRBJ1-2; 8 nucleotides match TRBD1. CDR3 length: 13 residues. Trimming cost V 6 bases and J 8 bases; bases outside gene matches: 8. Germline V lookup: CDR1 SNHLY, CDR2 FYNNEI. The CDR3 DNA reads as TGTGCCAGCAGGGACCAGGGGGCCCGAGGCTACACCTTC. It translates to CASRDQGARGYTF. The full variable domain, rest sourced from reference TRBV2 and TRBJ1-2, is EPEVTQTPSHQVTQMGQEVILRCVPISNHLYFYWYRQILGQKVEFLVSFYNNEISEKSEIFDDQFSVERPDGSNFTLKIRSTKLEDSAMYFCASRDQGARGYTFGSGTRLTVV.

This chain uses TRBV7-9 with TRBJ2-3; 10 nucleotides line up with TRBD1. CDR1 and CDR2 (germline): SEHNR, FQNEAQ (reference sequence). The J segment lost 3 bases and the V segment lost 3 bases, leaving 15 bases of the junction unmatched. The CDR3 contains 19 residues. Here the CDR3 reads CASSFRRGQGSRETDTQYF. The CDR3 nucleotides read TGTGCCAGCAGCTTCCGCCGGGGACAGGGGTCAAGAGAGACAGATACGCAGTATTTT.

This chain connects TRBV18 to TRBJ1-2, with D maybe TRBD1 (6 bases). The germline V gene encodes CDR1 KGHSH and CDR2 LQKENI. Trimming stripped 3 bases from V and 3 bases from J, with 17 bases between. The CDR3 totals 16 residues. The CDR3 region has the DNA TGTGCCAGCTCACCGGTCAGGGGTGGTATAGACTATGGCTACACCTTC. This codes for CASSPVRGGIDYGYTF.

This chain connects TRBV5-1 to TRBJ1-1; D possibly corresponds to TRBD1 (5 bases). Germline CDR1 is SGHRS and CDR2 is YFSETQ. The CDR3 loop spans 13 amino acids. V lost 0 bases and J lost 3, with 6 bases in between. CDR3 in DNA: TGCGCCAGCAGCTTGGGGGGGGACACTGAAGCTTTCTTT. Its protein product is CASSLGGDTEAFF. The whole variable domain, remainder taken from reference TRBV5-1 and TRBJ1-1, is KAGVTQTPRYLIKTRGQQVTLSCSPISGHRSVSWYQQTPGQGLQFLFEYFSETQRNKGNFPGRFSGRQFSNSRSEMNVSTLELGDSALYLCASSLGGDTEAFFGQGTRLTVV.

The V and J genes are TRBV6-5 and TRBJ1-1, with unresolved D. V lost 9 bases, J lost 5 bases, and 7 bases lay in between. Germline-derived CDR1 and CDR2 are MNHEY and SVGAGI. CDR3 length equals 10 residues. CDR3 in amino acids: CARTGTEAFF. CDR3 bases: TGTGCCAGGACCGGGACTGAAGCTTTCTTT.

Here the CDR3 DNA reads TGTGCCAGCAGTTACTCGTGGACAGGGGCCAACGTCCTGACTTTC. Translating gives CASSYSWTGANVLTF. The J gene is TRBJ2-6, the V gene TRBV6-5; D might be TRBD1 (5 bases). V lost 0 bases and J 4 bases, leaving 7 bases between the germline ends. CDR1 MNHEY and CDR2 SVGAGI come from the germline V gene. The CDR3 has 15 residues.

CDR3 nucleotide sequence: TGTGCCAGCAGCACCAGGGTCGACATTCAGTACTTC. Translated: CASSTRVDIQYF. This sequence joins TRBV6-6 and TRBJ2-4, with D possibly TRBD1 on 5 matching bases. Trimming took 6 bases from V and 8 from J, leaving 11 bases between them. This CDR3 contains 12 residues. Germline V CDR1 and CDR2: MNHNY, SVGAGI (reference sequence).

This chain connects TRBV4-1 to TRBJ1-1, with TRBD1 matching over 8 bases. The V segment lost 3 bases and the J segment 3 bases; nucleotides outside the gene matches: 12. The CDR3 has 17 residues. Germline CDR1 reads MGHRA; CDR2 reads YSYEKL. The CDR3 region has the DNA TGCGCCAGCAGCCACGAAATTGGACAGGGAGGGGACACTGAAGCTTTCTTT. As protein: CASSHEIGQGGDTEAFF.

The J gene is TRBJ1-4, the V gene TRBV7-2; D unclear. Trimming left V 2 bases short and J 8 bases short, with 15 bases between. Germline CDR1 SGHTA, CDR2 FQGNSA. The CDR3 is 15 amino acids. As DNA, the CDR3 is TGTGCCAGCAGCTTACGGTCGGGGAGTCAGGAAAAACTGTTTTTT. Translating gives CASSLRSGSQEKLFF.

The chain joins TRBV19 to TRBJ1-2; perhaps TRBD1 as D (6 bases). V gave up 10 bases and J gave up 13 bases, with 28 bases separating them. The CDR3 totals 14 residues. The V gene's germline CDR1 is LNHDA and CDR2 SQIVND (reference sequence). The CDR3, as DNA: TGTGCCACCAGTCCGGGGGGGCGAGTTCCGGGGAGCACCTTC. Protein: CATSPGGRVPGSTF. The whole variable domain, remainder taken from reference TRBV19 and TRBJ1-2, is DGGITQSPKYLFRKEGQNVTLSCEQNLNHDAMYWYRQDPGQGLRLIYYSQIVNDFQKGDIAEGYSVSREKKESFPLTVTSAQKNPTAFYLCATSPGGRVPGSTFGSGTRLTVV.

CDR3: CASRLTTGAEGYTF. CDR3 nucleotide sequence: TGTGCCAGCAGGCTTACAACAGGGGCTGAGGGCTACACCTTC. The chain is built from TRBV11-3 and TRBJ1-2; the match to TRBD1 covers 7 bases. With V trimmed by 6 bases and J by 8 bases, 12 bases remained unmatched. The germline gives CDR1 SGHNT, CDR2 YENEEA. The CDR3 contains 14 residues.

The gene calls are TRBV10-3 and TRBJ2-7, with 9 bases lining up with TRBD2. This CDR3 has 16 amino acids. Trimming at V came to 11 bases and at J to 3 bases, leaving 17 bases not matched to a gene. CDR1 and CDR2 from the germline V gene are ENHRY and SYGVKD. This CDR3 reads CAARGGSGRPVYEQYF. The CDR3 DNA reads as TGTGCCGCCCGGGGGGGCAGCGGGAGGCCCGTCTACGAGCAGTACTTC.

The CDR3 loop reads CASSVGVGAGAYYNEQFF. CDR3 sequence (DNA): TGTGCCAGCAGCGTAGGTGTAGGGGCGGGGGCCTACTACAATGAGCAGTTCTTC. J is TRBJ2-1 and V is TRBV9; possible D gene TRBD2, 7 bases. V dropped 0 bases and J dropped 3 bases, with 19 bases sitting between them. Looked up from germline, CDR1 is SGDLS and CDR2 is YYNGEE. This CDR3 region has 18 residues.

This chain links TRBV2 with TRBJ1-1, with 9 bases identical to TRBD1. V lost 6 bases and J lost 0; bases outside the gene matches: 5. The germline gives CDR1 SNHLY, CDR2 FYNNEI. The CDR3 length is 15 residues. CDR3 region: CASSRQGGMNTEAFF. CDR3 bases: TGTGCCAGCAGCCGACAGGGGGGCATGAACACTGAAGCTTTCTTT.

The chain links TRBV2 to TRBJ2-3; weak D call: TRBD2 (5 bases). Trimming removed 3 bases at V and 8 bases at J, with 21 bases between. CDR3 length equals 16 residues. From germline, CDR1 is SNHLY and CDR2 FYNNEI. CDR3 sequence: CASSEGSAPTDITQYF. DNA for the CDR3: TGTGCCAGCAGTGAGGGTAGCGCACCCACAGATATTACGCAGTATTTT.

The rearrangement joins TRBV15 to TRBJ2-7; 8 bases align to TRBD1. V trimming: 3 bases; J trimming: 4 bases; junction bases outside the gene matches: 2. The germline gives CDR1 LNHNV, CDR2 YYDKDF (reference sequence). The CDR3 consists of 13 residues. The chain's CDR3 is CATSRDRVYEQYF. CDR3 in DNA: TGTGCCACCAGCAGGGACAGGGTATACGAGCAGTACTTC.

The V call is TRBV18, the J call TRBJ1-5; D is unclear. The CDR3 length is 13 residues. Trimming stripped 3 bases from V and 5 bases from J, with 8 bases between. In germline, CDR1 is KGHSH, CDR2 LQKENI. This CDR3 is CASSPEEDQPQHF. As DNA, the CDR3 is TGTGCCAGCTCACCGGAGGAAGATCAGCCCCAGCATTTT.

The gene calls are TRBV28 and TRBJ1-2; D is perhaps TRBD1 (6 bases). CDR1 MDHEN and CDR2 SYDVKM come from the germline V gene. The V and J ends lost 5 bases and 1 base respectively, with 14 bases between them. The CDR3 is 15 amino acids. CDR3 in DNA: TGTGCCAGCAGTGACCGGGACATACATAACTATGGCTACACCTTC. The encoded protein is CASSDRDIHNYGYTF.

The CDR3 loop is CASSEALAGGTETQYF. CDR3 DNA sequence: TGTGCCAGCAGTGAAGCCTTGGCGGGAGGGACGGAGACCCAGTACTTC. The chain couples TRBV2 to TRBJ2-5; the match to TRBD2 covers 9 bases. The V and J ends lost 0 bases and 5 bases, in that order; junction bases with no gene match: 7. Germline assignment: CDR1 SNHLY and CDR2 FYNNEI. The CDR3 contains 16 residues. Looking up the rest from reference TRBV2 and TRBJ2-5 gives the full variable domain: EPEVTQTPSHQVTQMGQEVILRCVPISNHLYFYWYRQILGQKVEFLVSFYNNEISEKSEIFDDQFSVERPDGSNFTLKIRSTKLEDSAMYFCASSEALAGGTETQYFGPGTRLLVL.

The gene calls are TRBV10-3 and TRBJ2-3; 7 nucleotides agree with TRBD2. This CDR3 comprises 15 residues. CDR1 is ENHRY, CDR2 SYGVKD, per germline. V lost 2 bases, J lost 1 base, and 3 bases stayed unmatched. CDR3 sequence reads: CAISEPLAGTDTQYF. CDR3 nucleotides: TGTGCCATCAGTGAGCCGCTAGCGGGCACAGATACGCAGTATTTT.